Listed below are T cell receptor beta chains from one sample, sequenced in a study of T cell responses to AZD1222 COVID-19 vaccine. Sequenced by immunoSEQ multiplex PCR; TCRdb stores in-frame clones only, minus some. The table records about 120,000 clones, under 95% of them present only once. The source material was peripheral blood, sampled 28 days after the second AZD1222 dose. These receptor sequences come from an adult who received the AZD1222 COVID-19 vaccine. Each CDR3 is given with its conserved first and last residue. D genes are given only for firm matches. Clone size appears in some rows only: once, few, many, or a class for an expanded clone.

>TRBV15|TRBJ2-4|-|15|-
CATSRFGAGLNIQYF
TGTGCCACCAGCAGATTCGGGGCGGGACTAAACATTCAGTACTTC
>TRBV3-1/TRBV3-2|TRBJ2-5|-|15|TRBD1
CASSQGQVGGETQYF
TGTGCCAGCAGCCAGGGACAGGTTGGGGGGGAGACCCAGTACTTC
>TRBV5-1|TRBJ2-3|-|15|TRBD2
CASSLAGGHMDTQYF
TGCGCCAGCAGCTTAGCGGGAGGGCACATGGATACGCAGTATTTT
>TRBV7-2|TRBJ2-2|-|17|TRBD2
CASSLDLGGGRGGELFF
TGTGCCAGCAGCTTAGACCTCGGCGGCGGGAGAGGCGGGGAGCTGTTTTTT
>TRBV3-1/TRBV3-2|TRBJ1-1|-|16|-
CASSHPGSRDFPEAFF
TGTGCCAGCAGCCATCCTGGTAGCAGGGATTTCCCTGAAGCTTTCTTT
>TRBV7-3|TRBJ2-2|-|15|TRBD1
CASSLGQGVVGELFF
TGTGCCAGCAGCTTGGGACAGGGGGTTGTCGGGGAGCTGTTTTTT
>TRBV29-1|TRBJ2-3|once|12|-
CSVEGSTDTQYF
TGCAGCGTTGAGGGTAGCACAGATACGCAGTATTTT
>TRBV20-1|TRBJ2-1|-|15|-
CSASLPGRSYNEQFF
TGCAGTGCTAGTCTTCCGGGACGATCCTACAATGAGCAGTTCTTC
>TRBV12-3/TRBV12-4|TRBJ1-4|-|13|TRBD1
CAGSGQGEEKLFF
TGTGCCGGCTCGGGACAGGGGGAGGAAAAACTGTTTTTT
>TRBV5-1|TRBJ2-5|once|14|-
CASSLERGQETQYF
TGCGCCAGCAGCTTGGAAAGGGGCCAAGAGACCCAGTACTTC
>TRBV6-5|TRBJ1-1|-|12|-
CASSGSSKRAFF
TGTGCCAGCTCTGGATCGAGTAAACGAGCTTTCTTT
>TRBV7-6|TRBJ2-2|few|17|TRBD2
CASSLGTSGRNGGELFF
TGTGCCAGCAGCTTAGGGACTAGCGGGAGGAATGGCGGGGAGCTGTTTTTT
>TRBV5-5|TRBJ1-4|-|14|TRBD1
CASSLTGVGEKLFF
TGTGCCAGCAGCTTAACAGGGGTAGGAGAAAAACTGTTTTTT
>TRBV7-6|TRBJ1-1|-|14|TRBD1
CASSYAGGNTEAFF
TGTGCCAGCAGCTATGCAGGGGGGAACACTGAAGCTTTCTTT
>TRBV7-9|TRBJ2-5|-|15|-
CASSLAREKWEAQYF
TGTGCCAGCAGCTTAGCGAGGGAGAAGTGGGAGGCCCAGTACTTC
>TRBV10-3|TRBJ2-1|-|14|TRBD2
CAIAPSGGENEQFF
TGTGCCATCGCCCCCAGCGGGGGAGAGAATGAGCAGTTCTTC
>TRBV6-2/TRBV6-3|TRBJ1-1|-|12|-
CASSYGATRAFF
TGTGCCAGCAGTTACGGTGCGACACGAGCTTTCTTT
>TRBV18|TRBJ2-7|-|15|TRBD1
CASSLGTVKPYEQYF
TGTGCCAGCTCACTCGGGACAGTTAAGCCCTACGAGCAGTACTTC
>TRBV18|TRBJ2-1|-|14|TRBD2
CASSPGTSGREQFF
TGTGCCAGCTCACCAGGAACTAGCGGGCGTGAGCAGTTCTTC
>TRBV5-4|TRBJ1-2|-|13|TRBD1
CASSSRTGSGYTF
TGTGCCAGCAGCTCCCGGACAGGGAGTGGCTACACCTTC
>TRBV3-1/TRBV3-2|TRBJ1-1|-|15|-
CASSQDGGMNTEAFF
TGTGCCAGCAGCCAAGATGGGGGGATGAACACTGAAGCTTTCTTT
>TRBV2|TRBJ1-6|-|15|-
CASRPEGQGHSPLHF
TGTGCCAGCAGACCCGAGGGGCAGGGGCACTCACCCCTCCACTTT
>TRBV19|TRBJ1-5|-|14|-
CASSFTLAGQPQHF
TGTGCCAGTAGTTTCACACTGGCGGGTCAGCCCCAGCATTTT
>TRBV29-1|TRBJ2-1|-|16|TRBD1
CSVPDREGTYYNEQFF
TGCAGCGTTCCGGACAGGGAAGGTACCTACTACAATGAGCAGTTCTTC
>TRBV19|TRBJ1-1|-|12|-
CASSPGVAEAFF
TGTGCCAGCTCTCCAGGGGTTGCTGAAGCTTTCTTT
>TRBV5-1|TRBJ2-5|once|15|-
CASSPGRITQETQYF
TGCGCCAGCAGCCCAGGGAGAATAACTCAAGAGACCCAGTACTTC
>TRBV2|TRBJ1-2|-|16|-
CASSEIPGGEGNGYTF
TGTGCCAGCAGTGAAATCCCCGGGGGGGAGGGGAATGGCTACACCTTC
>TRBV6-5|TRBJ2-5|-|14|-
CASSYSTGIVGQYF
TGTGCCAGCAGTTACTCAACAGGGATTGTAGGCCAGTACTTC
>TRBV7-2|TRBJ1-4|few|14|-
CASSRTRDNLKLFF
TGTGCCAGCAGCCGGACTCGGGACAACTTAAAACTGTTTTTT
>TRBV7-9|TRBJ2-7|-|12|-
CASSPADYEQYF
TGTGCCAGCAGCCCGGCAGACTACGAGCAGTACTTC
>TRBV7-2|TRBJ1-2|-|12|-
CASSFPNRGYTF
TGTGCCAGCAGCTTTCCAAACCGCGGCTACACCTTC
>TRBV5-1|TRBJ2-5|-|14|-
CASVRLDRQETQYF
TGCGCCAGCGTACGCCTGGACAGACAAGAGACCCAGTACTTC